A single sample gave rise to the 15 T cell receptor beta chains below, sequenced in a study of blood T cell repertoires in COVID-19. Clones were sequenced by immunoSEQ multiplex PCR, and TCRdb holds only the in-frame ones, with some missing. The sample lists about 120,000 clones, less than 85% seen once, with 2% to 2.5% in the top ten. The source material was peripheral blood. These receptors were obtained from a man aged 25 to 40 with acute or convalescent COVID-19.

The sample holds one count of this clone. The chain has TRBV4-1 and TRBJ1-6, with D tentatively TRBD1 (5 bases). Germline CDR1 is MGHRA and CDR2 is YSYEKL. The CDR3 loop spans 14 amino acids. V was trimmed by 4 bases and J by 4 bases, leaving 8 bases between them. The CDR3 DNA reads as TGCGCCAGCAGCCCACAGGTTTATAATTCACCCCTCCACTTT. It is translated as CASSPQVYNSPLHF.

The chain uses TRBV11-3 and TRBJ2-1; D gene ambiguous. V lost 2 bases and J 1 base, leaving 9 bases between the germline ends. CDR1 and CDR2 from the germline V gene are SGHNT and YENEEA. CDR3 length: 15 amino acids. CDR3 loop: CASSLHSLSYNEQFF. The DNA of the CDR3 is TGTGCCAGCAGCTTACACAGCCTTTCCTACAATGAGCAGTTCTTC.

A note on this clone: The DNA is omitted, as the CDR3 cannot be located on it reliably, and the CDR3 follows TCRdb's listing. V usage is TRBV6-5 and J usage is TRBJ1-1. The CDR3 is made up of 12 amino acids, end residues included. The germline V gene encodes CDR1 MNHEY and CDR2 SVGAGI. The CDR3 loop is CASSTSGAEAFF.

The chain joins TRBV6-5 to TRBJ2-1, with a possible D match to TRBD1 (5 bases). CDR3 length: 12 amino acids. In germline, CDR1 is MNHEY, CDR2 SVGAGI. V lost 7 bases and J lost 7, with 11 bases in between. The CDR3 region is CASTTPGNEQFF. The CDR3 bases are TGTGCCAGCACCACCCCAGGGAATGAGCAGTTCTTC.

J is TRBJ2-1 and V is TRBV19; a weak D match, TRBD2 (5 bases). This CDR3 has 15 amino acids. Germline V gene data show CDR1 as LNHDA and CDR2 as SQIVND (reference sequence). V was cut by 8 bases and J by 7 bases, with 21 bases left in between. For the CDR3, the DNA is TGTGCCAGTCAAAATGTAGTGAGGGCTGGTAATGAGCAGTTCTTC. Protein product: CASQNVVRAGNEQFF.

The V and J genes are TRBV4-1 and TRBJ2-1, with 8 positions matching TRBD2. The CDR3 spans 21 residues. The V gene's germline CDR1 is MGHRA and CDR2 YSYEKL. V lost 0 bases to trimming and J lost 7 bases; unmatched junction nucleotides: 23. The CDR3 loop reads CASSQEGGGGPVAGLWNEQFF. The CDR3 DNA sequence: TGCGCCAGCAGCCAAGAAGGCGGCGGGGGGCCGGTAGCGGGCCTATGGAATGAGCAGTTCTTC.

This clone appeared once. CDR3 in DNA: TGTGCCTGGAATCGAGAACTAAATACCGGGGAGCTGTTTTTT. Its translation: CAWNRELNTGELFF. The genes are TRBV30 and TRBJ2-2; D not resolved. V was pared by 4 bases and J by 5 bases, with 14 bases between. The CDR3 totals 14 residues. CDR1 GTSNPN and CDR2 SVGIG come from the germline V gene (reference sequence).

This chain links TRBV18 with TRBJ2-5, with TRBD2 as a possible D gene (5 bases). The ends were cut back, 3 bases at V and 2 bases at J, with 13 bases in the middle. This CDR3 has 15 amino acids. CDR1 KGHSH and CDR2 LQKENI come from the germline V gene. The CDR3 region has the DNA TGTGCCAGCTCACCGAGTATTCCGGGGCAAGAGACCCAGTACTTC. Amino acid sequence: CASSPSIPGQETQYF.

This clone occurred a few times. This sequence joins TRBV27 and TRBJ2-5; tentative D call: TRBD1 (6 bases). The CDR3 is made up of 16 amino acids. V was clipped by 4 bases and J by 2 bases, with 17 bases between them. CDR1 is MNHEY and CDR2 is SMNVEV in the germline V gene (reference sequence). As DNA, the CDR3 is TGTGCCAGCAGTTACCGGAGGACAGCTTATCAAGAGACCCAGTACTTC. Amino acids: CASSYRRTAYQETQYF.

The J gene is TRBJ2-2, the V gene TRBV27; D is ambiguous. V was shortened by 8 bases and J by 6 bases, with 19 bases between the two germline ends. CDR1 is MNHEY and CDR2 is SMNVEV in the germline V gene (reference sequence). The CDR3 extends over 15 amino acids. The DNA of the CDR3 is TGTGCCAGCGGCACCGGAGCCCAAGGCCCCGGGGAGCTGTTTTTT. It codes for CASGTGAQGPGELFF.

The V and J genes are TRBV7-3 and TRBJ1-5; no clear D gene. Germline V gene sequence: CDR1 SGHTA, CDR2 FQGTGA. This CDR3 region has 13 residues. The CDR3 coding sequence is TGTGCGACCGCGGCGGATAGCAATCAGCCCCAGCATTTT. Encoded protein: CATAADSNQPQHF.

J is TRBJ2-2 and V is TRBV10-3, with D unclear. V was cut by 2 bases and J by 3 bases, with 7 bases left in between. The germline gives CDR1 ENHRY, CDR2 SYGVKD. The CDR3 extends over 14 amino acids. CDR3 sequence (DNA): TGTGCCATCAGTGAGGACACCTACACCGGGGAGCTGTTTTTT. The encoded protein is CAISEDTYTGELFF.

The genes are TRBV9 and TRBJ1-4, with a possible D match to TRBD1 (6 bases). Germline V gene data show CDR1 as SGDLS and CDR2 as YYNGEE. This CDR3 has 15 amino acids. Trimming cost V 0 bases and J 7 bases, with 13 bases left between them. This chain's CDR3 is CASSVGTANGEKLFF. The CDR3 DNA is TGTGCCAGCAGCGTAGGGACAGCGAACGGTGAAAAACTGTTTTTT.

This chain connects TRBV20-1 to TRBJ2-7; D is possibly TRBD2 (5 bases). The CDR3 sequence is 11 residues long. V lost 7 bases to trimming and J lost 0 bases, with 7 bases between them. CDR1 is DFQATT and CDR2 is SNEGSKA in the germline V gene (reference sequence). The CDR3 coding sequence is TGCAGTGTGGCGGGCTCCTACGAGCAGTACGTC. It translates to CSVAGSYEQYV.

The CDR3 coding sequence is TGTGCCAGCAGCTCCCGACTAGCGGGGCAATCCGACACCCAGTACTTC. Translating gives CASSSRLAGQSDTQYF. The genes are TRBV5-4 and TRBJ2-5; 11 nucleotides agree with TRBD2. Per the germline V gene, CDR1 is SGHNT and CDR2 is YYREEE (reference sequence). The CDR3 length is 16 residues. V was clipped by 3 bases and J by 8 bases; unmatched bases: 12. Filled out from reference TRBV5-4 and TRBJ2-5, the complete variable domain reads ETGVTQSPTHLIKTRGQQVTLRCSSQSGHNTVSWYQQALGQGPQFIFQYYREEENGRGNFPPRFSGLQFPNYSSELNVNALELDDSALYLCASSSRLAGQSDTQYFGPGTRLLVL.